The 21 T cell receptor beta chains below come from one sample, sequenced in a study of yellow fever vaccine responses in identical twins. TCRdb re-called the RT-PCR reads with MiXCR, one entry per CDR3 protein. The sample holds 13,000 or so distinct CDR3 sequences; 84% are singletons and the top ten take around 1.7%. The sample in question was T cells from blood (PBMCs), unsorted or a sorted subset (not recorded which), obtained before or after yellow fever vaccination (not recorded which). These TCRs come from a woman younger than 35 who received the yellow fever vaccine.

The chain recombines TRBV30 with TRBJ1-2; TRBD1 matches at 8 bases. The CDR3 loop spans 15 amino acids. The ends lost 3 bases at V and 4 bases at J; junction bases unmatched: 10. In germline, CDR1 is GTSNPN, CDR2 SVGIG (reference sequence). The CDR3 coding sequence is TGTGCCTGGAGGGTTGGGACAGGACCTGCCTATGGCTACACCTTC. It yields the protein CAWRVGTGPAYGYTF.

The chain joins TRBV5-4 to TRBJ2-1; D is undetermined. Trimming shortened V by 0 bases and J by 5 bases, and 6 bases separated the two germline ends. The germline V gene has CDR1 SGHNT and CDR2 YYREEE (reference sequence). The CDR3 extends over 13 amino acids. CDR3 residues: CASSLAENNEQFF. The CDR3 DNA reads as TGTGCCAGCAGCTTGGCCGAGAACAATGAGCAGTTCTTC.

The rearrangement joins TRBV2 to TRBJ2-3; tentatively, D is TRBD2 (6 bases). This CDR3 is 15 amino acids long. The ends were cut back, 6 bases at V and 3 bases at J, with 16 bases in the middle. Per germline, CDR1 SNHLY and CDR2 FYNNEI. The CDR3 DNA follows: TGTGCCAGCAGAGACCTTCTAGCGACGACAGATACGCAGTATTTT. This codes for CASRDLLATTDTQYF.

This sequence joins TRBV12-3 or TRBV12-4 and TRBJ2-7; perhaps D is TRBD1 or TRBD2 (5 bases each). This CDR3 region has 14 residues. V was trimmed by 4 bases and J by 6 bases, leaving 16 bases between them. As DNA, the CDR3 is TGTGCCAGCAGTTCGACGTTGGGGGTGCGCGAGCAGTACTTC. Residues: CASSSTLGVREQYF.

The genes are TRBV11-1 and TRBJ1-2; no clear D gene. The CDR3 has 16 residues. V dropped 4 bases and J dropped 0 bases, with 15 bases sitting between them. Germline-derived CDR1 and CDR2 are SGHAT and FQDESV (reference sequence). The CDR3 is CASSYDADYANYGYTF. As DNA, the CDR3 is TGTGCCAGCAGCTACGATGCAGACTACGCTAACTATGGCTACACCTTC.

The chain links TRBV24-1 to TRBJ2-2, with unresolved D. Per the germline V gene, CDR1 is KGHDR and CDR2 is SFDVKD. The CDR3 runs 15 residues. V was pared by 5 bases and J by 2 bases, with 11 bases between. CDR3 sequence (DNA): TGTGCCACCAGTGGAGTGAAGGTTAACACCGGGGAGCTGTTTTTT. It encodes CATSGVKVNTGELFF.

The CDR3 protein is CSANRDGGDEQYF. The CDR3, as DNA: TGCAGTGCTAACCGGGACGGTGGCGACGAGCAGTACTTC. The J gene is TRBJ2-7, the V gene TRBV20-1; D is possibly TRBD1 or TRBD2 (5 bases each). The CDR3 extends over 13 amino acids. V gave up 4 bases and J gave up 5 bases, with 15 bases separating them. Germline V gives CDR1 DFQATT, CDR2 SNEGSKA (reference sequence).

The chain recombines TRBV23-1 with TRBJ1-5; tentatively, D is TRBD1 (6 bases). TRBV23-1 counts as an open reading frame of uncertain function. This CDR3 region has 17 residues. V lost 4 bases to trimming and J lost 4 bases, with 20 bases between them. CDR3 in DNA: TGCGCCAGCAGTCTCCCTCTCTTCAGGGGAGGGAATCAGCCCCAGCATTTT. Translated: CASSLPLFRGGNQPQHF.

V usage is TRBV9 and J usage is TRBJ2-1, with D maybe TRBD2 (6 bases). CDR3 length equals 13 residues. The V gene's germline CDR1 is SGDLS and CDR2 YYNGEE. The V gene lost 3 bases and the J gene lost 3 bases, with 7 bases spanning the gap. CDR3 residues: CASSAGGYNEQFF. CDR3 DNA: TGTGCCAGCAGCGCCGGGGGCTACAATGAGCAGTTCTTC.

This sequence joins TRBV7-1 and TRBJ1-1, with D possibly being TRBD1 (6 bases). TRBV7-1 belongs to the ORF category, with a function that is uncertain. The CDR3 is made up of 14 amino acids. V was pared by 3 bases and J by 0 bases, with 8 bases between. This chain's CDR3 is CASSSHRVNTEAFF. CDR3 sequence (DNA): TGTGCCAGCAGCTCGCACAGGGTGAACACTGAAGCTTTCTTT.

The gene calls are TRBV7-9 and TRBJ2-7; tentative D call: TRBD2 (6 bases). The CDR3 contains 17 residues. The germline V gene has CDR1 SEHNR and CDR2 FQNEAQ (reference sequence). With 2 bases removed from V and 6 bases from J, the gap between germline ends came to 23 bases. The CDR3 DNA follows: TGTGCCAGCAGCTTAAAAGGAGGGCAAGTCGGATCGTTCGAGCAGTACTTC. Amino acid sequence: CASSLKGGQVGSFEQYF.

The genes are TRBV4-2 and TRBJ1-1; 7 bases agree with TRBD1. The CDR3 loop spans 14 amino acids. The V and J ends lost 4 bases and 3 bases, in that order; junction bases with no gene match: 5. The germline CDR1 and CDR2 sequences are LGHNA and YNFKEQ. DNA of the CDR3: TGTGCCAGCAGCCGACAGGGAATGGACACTGAAGCTTTCTTT. This gives the protein CASSRQGMDTEAFF.

CDR3 sequence reads: CSVVDPGGYGYTF. CDR3 sequence (DNA): TGCAGCGTTGTCGATCCCGGGGGTTACGGCTACACCTTC. This rearrangement joins TRBV29-1 to TRBJ1-2, with a possible D match to TRBD1 (5 bases). Trimming left V 4 bases short and J 8 bases short, with 17 bases between. Germline lookup yields CDR1 SQVTM and CDR2 ANQGSEA. The length of the CDR3 is 13 residues.

V is TRBV28 and J is TRBJ2-7, with 13 bases that match TRBD2. Germline V gives CDR1 MDHEN, CDR2 SYDVKM. The CDR3 length is 17 residues. Germline trimming cut 5 bases from V and 0 bases from J; bases unmatched to any gene: 7. This CDR3 reads CASSMTSGGLNSYEQYF. The CDR3 nucleotides read TGTGCCAGCAGTATGACTAGCGGGGGGCTAAACTCCTACGAGCAGTACTTC.

This clonotype was seen once. This sequence joins TRBV9 and TRBJ2-1; 10 nucleotides align to TRBD2. The V gene end was trimmed by 4 bases and the J gene end by 9 bases; junction bases not matched to a gene: 10. Germline V lookup: CDR1 SGDLS, CDR2 YYNGEE. The CDR3 is 15 residues long. CDR3 bases: TGTGCCAGCAGCCCCGGACTAGCGGCAAAGGGTGAGCAGTTCTTC. Protein sequence: CASSPGLAAKGEQFF.

The chain combines TRBV7-9 with TRBJ2-1; no reliable D call. Germline-derived CDR1 and CDR2 are SEHNR and FQNEAQ (reference sequence). This CDR3 comprises 14 residues. Trimming cost V 1 base and J 3 bases, with 7 bases left between them. CDR3 amino acids: CASSLGSSYNEQFF. The CDR3 DNA reads as TGTGCCAGCAGCTTAGGGTCTAGCTACAATGAGCAGTTCTTC.

The chain recombines TRBV11-1 with TRBJ2-4, with D perhaps matching TRBD2 (5 bases). This CDR3 is 13 amino acids long. The germline V gene encodes CDR1 SGHAT and CDR2 FQDESV (reference sequence). Deletions cut 5 bases from V and 5 bases from J, with 10 bases between. CDR3 protein: CASSRGRENIQYF. The CDR3, as DNA: TGTGCCAGCAGCCGAGGGAGAGAAAACATTCAGTACTTC.

The chain carries TRBV12-3 or TRBV12-4 and TRBJ2-7, with a possible D match to TRBD2 (7 bases). The CDR3 is 14 amino acids. The germline V and J ends were trimmed by 6 bases and 3 bases, with 15 bases remaining between them. CDR3 sequence: CASRLWGGHYEQYF. In DNA, the CDR3 is TGTGCCAGCAGATTGTGGGGGGGACACTACGAGCAGTACTTC.

The V gene is TRBV3-1, the J gene TRBJ2-1; no clear D gene. The CDR3 is 12 residues long. V was shortened by 3 bases and J by 6 bases, with 6 bases between the two germline ends. The germline V gene has CDR1 LGHDT and CDR2 YNNKEL (reference sequence). CDR3 loop: CASSQRINEQFF. The CDR3 DNA is TGTGCCAGCAGCCAGAGAATCAATGAGCAGTTCTTC.

This chain connects TRBV11-1 to TRBJ2-5, with D maybe TRBD2 (5 bases). V dropped 5 bases and J dropped 4 bases, with 20 bases sitting between them. Germline loops: CDR1 SGHAT, CDR2 FQDESV (reference sequence). The CDR3 contains 16 residues. The CDR3 coding sequence is TGTGCCAGCAGCGCCGACCGCACTAGAGGGCGAGAGACCCAGTACTTC. Its protein is CASSADRTRGRETQYF.

In DNA, the CDR3 is TGTGCCAGCAGCAGACAAACTGGGCCTCTCCCTAATTCACCCCTCCACTTT. Translated, it gives CASSRQTGPLPNSPLHF. V is TRBV5-6 and J is TRBJ1-6; unclear D gene. CDR1 and CDR2 from the germline V gene are SGHDT and YYEEEE. The CDR3 contains 17 residues. V was shortened by 4 bases and J by 6 bases, with 20 bases between the two germline ends. The full variable domain, completed using reference TRBV5-6 and TRBJ1-6, is DAGVTQSPTHLIKTRGQQVTLRCSPKSGHDTVSWYQQALGQGPQFIFQYYEEEERQRGNFPDRFSGHQFPNYSSELNVNALLLGDSALYLCASSRQTGPLPNSPLHFGNGTRLTVT.